The sequence of this T cell receptor (beta chain) was determined in a study of Ad26.COV2.S vaccination and SARS-CoV-2 variants. Overall study context: COV1001, an Ad26.COV2.S trial, supplied this vaccine-arm donor. Each vaccinee took Ad26.COV2.S intramuscularly, once or twice 56 days apart.

Clones were sequenced by immunoSEQ multiplex PCR, and TCRdb holds only the in-frame ones, with some missing. The sample lists about 410,000 clones, roughly 90% occurring once. There are 18 residues in the CDR3. Looked up from germline, CDR1 is LNHDA and CDR2 is SQIVND (reference sequence). J gave up 0 bases and V 5 bases, and 7 bases lay outside the gene matches. The treatment: some 19 received Ad26.COV2.S at low or high dose, single or two shots; several received placebo; per-sample allocation not given. The samples date from day 63 after the first vaccine or placebo injection. A Boston donor was an adult aged 18-55 years.

The rearrangement uses TRBV19 and TRBJ2-1; 13 bases agree with TRBD2. This sequence originates from a person between 18 and 59 years old who received the Ad26.COV2.S COVID-19 vaccine or a placebo. The sample was peripheral blood, taken in a trial of Ad26.COV2.S vaccine versus placebo. CDR3 residues: CASSFRLAGGSSYNEQFF. The DNA for the CDR3 is TGTGCCAGTAGTTTCCGACTAGCGGGGGGATCCTCCTACAATGAGCAGTTCTTC.